The T cell receptor beta chain under discussion was sequenced for a study of neurological immune-mediated disorders. CDR1 is WSHSY and CDR2 is SAAADI in the germline V gene. The V end was cut by 10 bases, the J end by 0 bases, with 12 bases between. The CDR3 runs to 13 residues. Study conclusions and caveats: Healthy controls had more TCR clonal expansion than multiple sclerosis, which showed the least, whereas HTLV-1-associated myelopathy showed the most. No expanded-clone CDR3 amino acid sequence recurred across subjects, suggesting private TCR-beta repertoires.

This clonotype was seen repeatedly, ten times or more. The target antigen is unknown. The cDNA was generated through 5'RACE incorporating 10-nucleotide random UMIs. Each CDR3 protein gets one entry after TCRdb re-called the 5' RACE reads with MiXCR. The sample has about 95,000 distinct CDR3 sequences, approximately 3.3% seen once. This sequence was found in a woman aged 18-29 years with multiple sclerosis. The gene calls are TRBV10-2 and TRBJ2-5, with D uncertain. Sequences were obtained from PBMCs. This chain's CDR3 is CATHSLYQETQYF. Written as DNA, the CDR3 is TGCGCCACCCACAGTCTTTACCAAGAGACCCAGTACTTC.